This T cell receptor (beta chain) comes out of a study of CD8 T cells in ankylosing spondylitis. Study-level findings and limits: According to the report, clones linked to the disease were significantly enriched in matched synovial fluid samples taken from ankylosing spondylitis patients. Certain motif variants had earlier appeared in reactive arthritis synovial fluid and blood. Blood of patients with ankylosing spondylitis appeared to be characterized by a TCR beta motif of eight highly homologous variants.

Germline CDR1 DFQATT, CDR2 SNEGSKA (reference sequence). This CDR3 region has 16 residues. This clonotype appeared a few times. Its antigen is undetermined. The junction and the germline gene differ at one end; a read error may be behind it. Construction of TCR beta libraries was performed using quantitative 5'-RACE with molecular barcodes. Via MiXCR, TCRdb re-called the 5' RACE reads, giving one row per CDR3 protein. The sample carries 500,000 or so distinct CDR3 sequences, about 5.4% recorded once. The sample taken for sequencing was blood, either unsorted or a sorted T cell fraction (not recorded which). The chain joins TRBV20-1 to TRBJ2-7; D gene uncertain. This TCR derives from a male donor with ankylosing spondylitis. The CDR3 here is CCASDPPSSSSYEQYF. The CDR3 region has the DNA TGCTGTGCTAGTGATCCTCCGTCTTCCAGCTCCTACGAGCAGTACTTC.